This TCR beta chain appears in the sequencing data of a study of patients and donors after allogeneic stem cell transplantation. TCRdb ran MiXCR on the RT-PCR reads and lists one entry per CDR3 protein. The sample lists about a million distinct CDR3 sequences; about a sixth were seen once. Germline values: CDR1 SEHNR, CDR2 FQNEAQ (reference sequence). This CDR3 has 16 amino acids. V trimming: 5 bases; J trimming: 2 bases; junction bases outside the gene matches: 11. Material for sequencing was blood, either unsorted or a sorted T cell fraction (not recorded which). This TCR came from a human donor who was either an allogeneic HSCT recipient or a stem cell or donor lymphocyte infusion donor (not recorded which). It is not recorded whose cells these are; they may come from a transplant donor. The rearrangement joins TRBV7-9 to TRBJ2-7; 8 bases fit TRBD2. CDR3 bases: TGTGCCAGCAGCACACCCGCGGGGGGTTCTCCCTACGAGCAGTACTTC. Its protein product is CASSTPAGGSPYEQYF.